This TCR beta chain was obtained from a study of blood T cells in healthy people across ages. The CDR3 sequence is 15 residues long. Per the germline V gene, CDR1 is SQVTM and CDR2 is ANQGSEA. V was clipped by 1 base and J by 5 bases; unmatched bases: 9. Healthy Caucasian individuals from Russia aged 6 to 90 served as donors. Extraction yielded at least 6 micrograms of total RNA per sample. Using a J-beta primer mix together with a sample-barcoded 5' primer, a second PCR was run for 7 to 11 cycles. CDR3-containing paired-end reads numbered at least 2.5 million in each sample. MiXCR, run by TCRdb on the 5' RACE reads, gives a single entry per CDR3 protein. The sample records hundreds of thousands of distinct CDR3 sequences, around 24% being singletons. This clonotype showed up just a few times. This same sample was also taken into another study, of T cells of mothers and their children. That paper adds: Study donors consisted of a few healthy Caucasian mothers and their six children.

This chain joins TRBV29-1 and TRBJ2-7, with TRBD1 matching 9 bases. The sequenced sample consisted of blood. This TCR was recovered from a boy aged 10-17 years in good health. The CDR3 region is CSVEVLGTGYNEQYF. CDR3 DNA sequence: TGCAGCGTTGAAGTCCTCGGGACAGGGTATAACGAGCAGTACTTC.